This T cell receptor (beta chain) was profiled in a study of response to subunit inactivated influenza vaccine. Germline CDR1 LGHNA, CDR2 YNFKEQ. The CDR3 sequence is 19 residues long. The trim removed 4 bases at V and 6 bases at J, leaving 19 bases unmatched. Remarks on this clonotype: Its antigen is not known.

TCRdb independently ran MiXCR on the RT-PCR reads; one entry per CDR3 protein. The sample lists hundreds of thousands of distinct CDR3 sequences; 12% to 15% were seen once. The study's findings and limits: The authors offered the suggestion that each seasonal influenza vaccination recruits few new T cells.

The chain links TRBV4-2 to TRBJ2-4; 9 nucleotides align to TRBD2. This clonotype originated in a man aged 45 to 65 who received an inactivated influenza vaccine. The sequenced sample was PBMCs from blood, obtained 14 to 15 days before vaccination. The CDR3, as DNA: TGTGCCAGCAGCCTATCAGGCGTACTAGAGCGCGGGAGGGGAAACATTCAGTACTTC. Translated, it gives CASSLSGVLERGRGNIQYF.